This passage covers 32 T cell receptor beta chains from one sample sequenced in a study of T cell responses to AZD1222 COVID-19 vaccine. The data were produced by immunoSEQ multiplex PCR, yet TCRdb's version contains in-frame clones alone and is incomplete. The sample has about 120,000 clones, about 86% seen once. Material: peripheral blood, obtained on day 0 of AZD1222 vaccination. These receptors were collected from an adult in good health.

This chain joins TRBV24-1 and TRBJ1-2; TRBD1 agrees at 11 bases. From germline, CDR1 is KGHDR and CDR2 SFDVKD. Germline trimming cut 1 base from V and 8 bases from J; bases unmatched to any gene: 11. The CDR3 covers 17 residues. CDR3 DNA sequence: TGTGCCACCAGTGATTTTTCAGCGGACAGGGGGCGAGGAGGCTACACCTTC. Protein product: CATSDFSADRGRGGYTF.

V usage is TRBV4-2 and J usage is TRBJ1-1; D is possibly TRBD1 (6 bases). V lost 0 bases to trimming and J lost 3 bases, with 17 bases between them. CDR3 length: 17 residues. Germline V gives CDR1 LGHNA, CDR2 YNFKEQ. DNA for the CDR3: TGTGCCAGCAGCCAAGACCCACTGGCAGGGGAGGACACTGAAGCTTTCTTT. Translation gives CASSQDPLAGEDTEAFF.

The rearrangement joins TRBV7-9 to TRBJ2-3; TRBD2 matches 9 bases. The germline gives CDR1 SEHNR, CDR2 FQNEAQ (reference sequence). The CDR3 contains 14 residues. With V trimmed by 8 bases and J by 2 bases, 5 bases remained unmatched. The CDR3 coding sequence is TGTGCCAGCCGTCCTAGCGGGAACACAGATACGCAGTATTTT. Amino acids: CASRPSGNTDTQYF.

This rearrangement joins TRBV24-1 to TRBJ1-5; D is perhaps TRBD1 (5 bases). CDR3 length: 16 amino acids. V lost 3 bases, J lost 3 bases, and 14 bases lay in between. The V gene's germline CDR1 is KGHDR and CDR2 SFDVKD. DNA for the CDR3: TGTGCCACCAGTGATCCCAGGACAAACGCCAATCAGCCCCAGCATTTT. It yields the protein CATSDPRTNANQPQHF.

This sequence joins TRBV7-9 and TRBJ2-1, with D possibly matching TRBD2 (5 bases). Germline assignment: CDR1 SEHNR and CDR2 FQNEAQ (reference sequence). The ends were cut back, 4 bases at V and 1 base at J, with 8 bases in the middle. The CDR3 has 14 residues. CDR3 residues: CASSWTGSYNEQFF. For the CDR3, the DNA is TGTGCCAGCAGCTGGACGGGGTCCTACAATGAGCAGTTCTTC.

The chain joins TRBV6-1 to TRBJ1-5; perhaps TRBD1 as D (6 bases). Germline CDR1 MNHNS, CDR2 SASEGT. Trimming left V 1 base short and J 0 bases short, with 16 bases between. CDR3 length equals 18 residues. In DNA form, the CDR3 reads TGTGCCAGCAGTGAAGGGCTCCGGGGACACTATAGCAATCAGCCCCAGCATTTT. Translation gives CASSEGLRGHYSNQPQHF.

The V gene is TRBV5-8, the J gene TRBJ1-3; D is unclear. The CDR3 covers 14 residues. Between the trimmed V and J ends, which lost 4 bases and 1 base, there was a span of 9 bases. CDR1 and CDR2 from the germline V gene are SGHTS and YDEGEE. The CDR3 DNA is TGTGCCAGCAGCCGGCAAGGTTCTGGAAACACCATATATTTT. Translation gives CASSRQGSGNTIYF.

V is TRBV27 and J is TRBJ2-2, with 7 bases matching TRBD2. Trimming took 8 bases from V and 1 from J; bases not matched to a gene: 4. CDR1 is MNHEY and CDR2 is SMNVEV in the germline V gene (reference sequence). The CDR3 totals 14 residues. The CDR3 is CASGLAGNTGELFF. The DNA of the CDR3 is TGTGCCAGCGGCTTAGCGGGGAACACCGGGGAGCTGTTTTTT.

This clone was detected once. The chain combines TRBV4-1 with TRBJ1-4; 10 nucleotides match TRBD1. The CDR3 is 15 residues long. The J segment lost 7 bases and the V segment lost 4 bases, leaving 6 bases of the junction unmatched. CDR1 is MGHRA and CDR2 is YSYEKL in the germline V gene. The CDR3 is CASSPLTGGLEKLFF. The CDR3 bases are TGCGCCAGCAGCCCCCTGACAGGGGGCCTTGAAAAACTGTTTTTT.

This clone appeared once. This chain connects TRBV18 to TRBJ2-2, with D unresolved. Germline V gene data show CDR1 as KGHSH and CDR2 as LQKENI. There are 14 residues in the CDR3. V lost 2 bases and J 1 base, leaving 5 bases between the germline ends. CDR3 protein: CASSPALNTGELFF. The CDR3 bases are TGTGCCAGCTCACCAGCCCTGAACACCGGGGAGCTGTTTTTT. The whole variable domain, filled in from reference TRBV18 and TRBJ2-2, reads NAGVMQNPRHLVRRRGQEARLRCSPMKGHSHVYWYRQLPEEGLKFMVYLQKENIIDESGMPKERFSAEFPKEGPSILRIQQVVRGDSAAYFCASSPALNTGELFFGEGSRLTVL.

The rearrangement links TRBV7-8 to TRBJ1-5, with D uncertain. The CDR3 is 14 residues long. With 3 bases removed from V and 3 bases from J, the gap between germline ends came to 9 bases. The germline V gene has CDR1 SGHVS and CDR2 FQNEAQ. DNA for the CDR3: TGTGCCAGCAGCTTTGGAGGGTTCAATCAGCCCCAGCATTTT. It specifies CASSFGGFNQPQHF.

The V gene is TRBV28, the J gene TRBJ1-2; TRBD1 is a possible D gene (6 bases). This CDR3 comprises 14 residues. V was clipped by 5 bases and J by 6 bases, with 16 bases between them. Looked up from germline, CDR1 is MDHEN and CDR2 is SYDVKM. As DNA, the CDR3 is TGTGCCAGCAGTCCCCCCCACCCAGGGGATGGCTACACCTTC. Its translation: CASSPPHPGDGYTF.

This chain connects TRBV19 to TRBJ1-5; the match to TRBD1 covers 8 bases. The CDR3 is 13 amino acids. J gave up 5 bases and V 6 bases, and 3 bases lay outside the gene matches. Germline-derived CDR1 and CDR2 are LNHDA and SQIVND (reference sequence). The DNA for the CDR3 is TGTGCCAGTAGAGGACAGGGTTATCAGCCCCAGCATTTT. It yields the protein CASRGQGYQPQHF.

This clone was recorded a few times. This rearrangement joins TRBV9 to TRBJ1-4, with 7 nucleotides matching TRBD1. Losses at the gene ends were 3 bases for V and 4 bases for J; bases not matched to a gene: 6. The CDR3 covers 15 residues. The V gene's germline CDR1 is SGDLS and CDR2 YYNGEE. CDR3 DNA: TGTGCCAGCAGCGCCGAGGGACAGATTAATGAAAAACTGTTTTTT. This codes for CASSAEGQINEKLFF.

The chain carries TRBV12-3 or TRBV12-4 and TRBJ1-2, with unresolved D. The length of the CDR3 is 11 residues. Trimming cost V 2 bases and J 10 bases, with 8 bases left between them. The CDR3 nucleotides read TGTGCCAGCAGTTTACCGACCTTCTACACCTTC. This codes for CASSLPTFYTF.

The CDR3 spells CASSKAAPRYANTEAFF. DNA of the CDR3: TGTGCCAGCAGCAAGGCGGCCCCACGATATGCGAACACTGAAGCTTTCTTT. This rearrangement joins TRBV21-1 to TRBJ1-1. TRBV21-1 is deemed a pseudogene. The CDR3 is 17 amino acids.

In its sample, this clone was seen once. This chain uses TRBV2 with TRBJ2-3; D possibly corresponds to TRBD2 (5 bases). The CDR3 extends over 11 amino acids. With 9 bases removed from V and 6 bases from J, the gap between germline ends came to 10 bases. Germline V gives CDR1 SNHLY, CDR2 FYNNEI. This chain's CDR3 is CASPRGDTQYF. The DNA of the CDR3 is TGTGCCAGTCCTCGAGGGGATACGCAGTATTTT.

The V call is TRBV5-4, the J call TRBJ2-3, with 9 bases that match TRBD2. CDR1 is SGHNT, CDR2 YYREEE, per germline (reference sequence). The CDR3 sequence is 16 residues long. Trimming removed 4 bases from V and 2 bases from J; junction bases left unmatched: 8. For the CDR3, the DNA is TGTGCCAGCAGCCTCGGGGGCGGGAGGGCCACAGATACGCAGTATTTT. It codes for CASSLGGGRATDTQYF.

The chain combines TRBV2 with TRBJ1-3; D is unclear. V lost 11 bases and J lost 0, with 11 bases in between. The CDR3 consists of 13 residues. Germline values: CDR1 SNHLY, CDR2 FYNNEI. This chain's CDR3 is CARRPSSGNTIYF. CDR3 DNA sequence: TGTGCCCGCCGACCCAGCTCTGGAAACACCATATATTTT.

The V call is TRBV28, the J call TRBJ2-1, with 9 bases matching TRBD2. The CDR3 is 15 amino acids. Germline CDR1 and CDR2: MDHEN and SYDVKM. Trimming removed 2 bases from V and 6 bases from J; junction bases left unmatched: 5. DNA for the CDR3: TGTGCCAGCAGTTTAAGGCTAGCGGGAACCAATGAGCAGTTCTTC. The encoded protein is CASSLRLAGTNEQFF.

V usage is TRBV18 and J usage is TRBJ2-7; 13 positions agree with TRBD2. Unmatched junction bases numbered 9, after V lost 3 bases and J lost 4 bases. This CDR3 contains 17 residues. The germline V gene encodes CDR1 KGHSH and CDR2 LQKENI. The CDR3 sequence is CASSPGAGLAGTYEQYF. The CDR3 nucleotides are TGTGCCAGCTCACCGGGAGCGGGACTAGCGGGGACTTACGAGCAGTACTTC.

The genes are TRBV11-3 and TRBJ1-5, with TRBD1 matching over 8 bases. The CDR3 length is 16 residues. V shed 0 bases and J 1 base; nucleotides not matched to a gene: 2. Germline CDR1 reads SGHNT; CDR2 reads YENEEA. CDR3 coding DNA: TGTGCCAGCAGCTTAGAACAGGGGGGCAGCAATCAGCCCCAGCATTTT. This sequence encodes CASSLEQGGSNQPQHF. Supplemented by reference TRBV11-3 and TRBJ1-5, the full variable domain reads EAGVVQSPRYKIIEKKQPVAFWCNPISGHNTLYWYLQNLGQGPELLIRYENEEAVDDSQLPKDRFSAERLKGVDSTLKIQPAELGDSAVYLCASSLEQGGSNQPQHFGDGTRLSIL.

This clone was counted once. This sequence joins TRBV2 and TRBJ2-7, with a weak D call TRBD1 (5 bases). V gave up 3 bases and J gave up 0 bases, with 15 bases separating them. Germline assignment: CDR1 SNHLY and CDR2 FYNNEI. The CDR3 spans 16 residues. For the CDR3, the DNA is TGTGCCAGCAGTGATATCGGGCAGGGTAGCTCCTACGAGCAGTACTTC. Protein: CASSDIGQGSSYEQYF.

This chain connects TRBV27 to TRBJ2-1, with unresolved D. V shed 2 bases and J shed 4 bases, with 6 bases lying between them. The CDR3 totals 13 residues. CDR1 and CDR2 (germline): MNHEY, SMNVEV (reference sequence). The DNA of the CDR3 is TGTGCCAGCAGTTTAAGGCCTTACAATGAGCAGTTCTTC. It codes for CASSLRPYNEQFF.

The V gene is TRBV11-3, the J gene TRBJ2-3; TRBD1 matches at 8 bases. This CDR3 comprises 15 residues. CDR1 and CDR2 from the germline V gene are SGHNT and YENEEA. The J segment lost 3 bases and the V segment lost 3 bases, leaving 5 bases of the junction unmatched. CDR3 loop: CASSFQGARTDTQYF. CDR3 sequence (DNA): TGTGCCAGCAGCTTTCAGGGGGCGCGGACAGATACGCAGTATTTT. The full variable domain, completed using reference TRBV11-3 and TRBJ2-3, is EAGVVQSPRYKIIEKKQPVAFWCNPISGHNTLYWYLQNLGQGPELLIRYENEEAVDDSQLPKDRFSAERLKGVDSTLKIQPAELGDSAVYLCASSFQGARTDTQYFGPGTRLTVL.

The chain is built from TRBV29-1 and TRBJ1-1; D is undetermined. With 2 bases removed from V and 3 bases from J, the gap between germline ends came to 7 bases. CDR1 is SQVTM and CDR2 is ANQGSEA in the germline V gene. The CDR3 loop spans 12 amino acids. CDR3 coding DNA: TGCAGCGTTGAAAGGCTTGACACTGAAGCTTTCTTT. Translated: CSVERLDTEAFF.

In DNA, the CDR3 is TGTGCCAGCGGATCCTTACCGGGACAGGGAGCAAATGAGCAGTTCTTC. Amino acid sequence: CASGSLPGQGANEQFF. The V and J genes are TRBV28 and TRBJ2-1; 9 bases map to TRBD1. This CDR3 contains 16 residues. Germline CDR1 reads MDHEN; CDR2 reads SYDVKM. Unmatched junction bases numbered 15, after V lost 8 bases and J lost 7 bases.

This clone was counted a few times. The chain has TRBV2 and TRBJ1-5, with no clear D. In germline, CDR1 is SNHLY, CDR2 FYNNEI. This CDR3 contains 14 residues. Trimming shortened V by 2 bases and J by 3 bases, and 8 bases separated the two germline ends. This CDR3 is CASSERRVNQPQHF. CDR3 DNA sequence: TGTGCCAGCAGTGAACGGCGGGTCAATCAGCCCCAGCATTTT.

This clone turned up a few times. The gene calls are TRBV7-9 and TRBJ1-5, with D unclear. Germline assignment: CDR1 SEHNR and CDR2 FQNEAQ (reference sequence). V was shortened by 1 base and J by 2 bases, with 0 bases between the two germline ends. This CDR3 is built from 12 residues. CDR3 nucleotide sequence: TGTGCCAGCAGCTTAGGCAATCAGCCCCAGCATTTT. The encoded protein is CASSLGNQPQHF. Based on the CDR3 plus reference TRBV7-9 and TRBJ1-5, the full variable domain is DTGVSQNPRHKITKRGQNVTFRCDPISEHNRLYWYRQTLGQGPEFLTYFQNEAQLEKSRLLSDRFSAERPKGSFSTLEIQRTEQGDSAMYLCASSLGNQPQHFGDGTRLSIL.

This rearrangement joins TRBV5-1 to TRBJ1-4, with D tentatively TRBD1 (5 bases). CDR3 length: 16 amino acids. Trimming removed 0 bases from V and 8 bases from J, with 17 bases in between. The germline CDR1 and CDR2 sequences are SGHRS and YFSETQ. This chain's CDR3 is CASSLGSTGGWEKLFF. Here the CDR3 DNA reads TGCGCCAGCAGCTTGGGCTCGACTGGGGGTTGGGAAAAACTGTTTTTT. The whole variable domain, filled in from reference TRBV5-1 and TRBJ1-4, reads KAGVTQTPRYLIKTRGQQVTLSCSPISGHRSVSWYQQTPGQGLQFLFEYFSETQRNKGNFPGRFSGRQFSNSRSEMNVSTLELGDSALYLCASSLGSTGGWEKLFFGSGTQLSVL.

The gene calls are TRBV19 and TRBJ2-4; D call uncertain. The CDR3 consists of 17 residues. Germline CDR1 LNHDA, CDR2 SQIVND (reference sequence). Trimming removed 8 bases at V and 1 base at J, with 21 bases between. The CDR3 nucleotides are TGTGCCAGTGGAGAAATTATCACTCGCCGGGCCAAAAACATTCAGTACTTC. Amino acid sequence: CASGEIITRRAKNIQYF.

In its sample, this clone was seen a few times. The V call is TRBV9, the J call TRBJ1-2, with a weak D call TRBD1 (5 bases). This CDR3 has 14 residues. Trimming removed 3 bases from V and 2 bases from J, with 11 bases in between. The V gene's germline CDR1 is SGDLS and CDR2 YYNGEE. CDR3 sequence: CASSEGPGNYGYTF. The CDR3 bases are TGTGCCAGCAGCGAGGGACCGGGGAACTATGGCTACACCTTC.